Below, 5 T cell receptor beta chains from the same sample are listed, as sequenced in a study of graft-versus-host responses after intestinal transplantation. Sequencing used immunoSEQ multiplex PCR; TCRdb keeps in-frame clones, though not all of them. The profile shows about 90,000 clones, about 85% of them singletons. Their antigens are not known. The specimen was unstimulated CD4+ T cells sorted from spleen or lymph node cells, collected before transplant. The receptor set was obtained from a human donor who was the organ donor for an intestinal transplant.

Concerning this clone: One junction end disagrees with the germline gene, perhaps due to a read error. The V call is TRBV7-7, the J call TRBJ2-3; 13 bases map to TRBD2. The CDR3 length is 16 residues. Germline loops: CDR1 SSHAT, CDR2 FNYEAQ (reference sequence). This chain's CDR3 is CASSLGLAGGTDTQYF. CDR3 nucleotides: TGTGCTAGCAGCTTAGGACTAGCGGGAGGCACAGATACGCAGTATTTT.

J is TRBJ1-1 and V is TRBV7-3; D is possibly TRBD1 (5 bases). Germline CDR1 reads SGHTA; CDR2 reads FQGTGA. With 4 bases removed from V and 0 bases from J, the gap between germline ends came to 12 bases. The CDR3 runs to 15 residues. CDR3 nucleotides: TGTGCCAGCAGCTCCCAGGGCCCCATGAACACTGAAGCTTTCTTT. Translation: CASSSQGPMNTEAFF.

The V gene is TRBV7-9, the J gene TRBJ2-2, with TRBD2 identical over 9 bases. The CDR3 totals 15 residues. With V trimmed by 8 bases and J by 0 bases, 4 bases remained unmatched. From germline, CDR1 is SEHNR and CDR2 FQNEAQ (reference sequence). The DNA of the CDR3 is TGTGCCAGCGCGAGCGGGGGGACGAACACCGGGGAGCTGTTTTTT. Translating it yields CASASGGTNTGELFF.

The chain couples TRBV28 to TRBJ2-7; TRBD1 matches 7 bases. With 5 bases clipped from V and 11 bases from J, the junction kept 15 bases outside the gene matches. Germline lookup yields CDR1 MDHEN and CDR2 SYDVKM. The CDR3 length is 14 residues. DNA for the CDR3: TGTGCCAGCAGTGCCGGGACAGCTTTACGTTCGAAGTACTTC. Its protein product is CASSAGTALRSKYF. Complete variable domain (other parts from reference TRBV28 and TRBJ2-7): DVKVTQSSRYLVKRTGEKVFLECVQDMDHENMFWYRQDPGLGLRLIYFSYDVKMKEKGDIPEGYSVSREKKERFSLILESASTNQTSMYLCASSAGTALRSKYFGPGTRLTVT.

On this clone: Mismatch with germline at one junction end may stem from a read error. The rearrangement links TRBV6-1 to TRBJ2-3; 10 bases fit TRBD2. The CDR3 length is 15 residues. Germline CDR1 reads MNHNS; CDR2 reads SASEGT. The CDR3 here is CASREAGGARDTQYF. The CDR3 DNA is TGTGCCAGCAGGGAAGCGGGGGGGGCGAGGGATACGCAGTATTTT.